This record concerns one T cell receptor beta chain sequence. The clone's antigen remains unknown. These data come from a study of CXCR3-negative and CXCR3-positive naive CD8 T cells (dated by TCRdb to 2018 to 2020). With respect to the entire study: In total, around 140 million TRB reads were obtained, corresponding to roughly 1.5 +/- 0.3 million reads per library. Diversity and physicochemical repertoire analyses were performed on about ten donors pooled from two independent experiments. TRBV-TRBJ cluster analysis included naive subsets from roughly 5 donors and memory cells from 3 donors. Overall study outcomes, separate from this receptor: Repertoire diversity was comparably high in both naive subsets but much lower in memory CD8+ T cells. Compared with CXCR3-negative naive cells, CXCR3-positive naive cells had TRB CDR3s with higher hydrophobicity (lower Kidera factor 4), lower energy, and higher strength and volume indices. Freshly isolated PBMCs were used for most assays because CXCR3 expression went down partially after cryopreservation. Naive CXCR3-negative and CXCR3-positive cells from the same donor showed similar TRBV-TRBJ usage, whereas memory cells showed distinct patterns. Because surface CD5, which has been linked to self-reactivity in mice, was comparable between naive subsets, TCR interaction strength was also inferred from TRB CDR3 physicochemical properties.

Sequencing instrument: NextSeq 550. The Human TCR Profiling Kit (MiLaboratory) was used to prepare UMI-labeled 5' RACE TRB cDNA libraries. cDNA synthesis used the entire amount of extracted RNA, and PCR amplification then used the entire amount of cDNA produced. Libraries were prepared in parallel using an identical number of PCR cycles. Turning to the authors' computational methods: MIGEC and MiXCR extracted about 50,000 +/- 10,000 unique UMI-labeled TRB cDNA molecules per library, requiring at least two reads per UMI. An average of approximately 40,000 +/- 10,000 functional in-frame TRB CDR3 nucleotide clonotypes without stop codons was found per library. Diversity metrics, including normalized Shannon-Wiener and Chao1, were computed in VDJtools after downsampling to 5000 UMI-labeled TRB molecules per sample. Clonotype-size-weighted physicochemical properties of the central five CDR3 residues (interaction energy, strength, volume and Kidera factor 4) were computed in VDJtools. Once TCRdb had reprocessed the reads, it stored one entry per CDR3 protein sequence and supplied no DNA. What appears here as the V and J calls and clone size reflects TCRdb's work, not the paper's. The sample's clone listing holds roughly 60,000 distinct CDR3 sequences. The top ten constitute 0.8% of the sample.

Via the germline V gene, CDR1 is LGHNA and CDR2 YNFKEQ. CDR3 length: 14 amino acids, cysteine to phenylalanine. The entry carries no DNA sequence. Each CD8+ T cell subset was flow-sorted in triplicate, and around 320,000 cells per subset were placed directly into RLT lysis buffer. Naive CD8+ T cells were defined stringently as CD45RO-CCR7+CD27+CD95- to exclude memory contaminants. Standard density gradient centrifugation was used to isolate peripheral blood mononuclear cells from buffy coats. Naive CXCR3-negative and CXCR3-positive CD8+ T cells were flow-sorted on a FACSAria III. Total RNA was extracted from sorted cells using an RNeasy Mini Kit.

The sequenced material came from naive CXCR3+ CD8+ T cells from blood. According to the study, the label for this sample's cell subset or site signals: CD45RO-CCR7+CD27+CD95- naive CD8+ T cells expressing CXCR3 (TNR3+). The rearranged segments are TRBV4-2 and TRBJ2-3; as DNA is missing, the TRBD2 call by TCRdb cannot be tested. This TCR was sampled from a human donor in good health. Some clones in this sample may be carry-over from other donors' samples. The CDR3 protein: CASSQKGLTDTQYF.